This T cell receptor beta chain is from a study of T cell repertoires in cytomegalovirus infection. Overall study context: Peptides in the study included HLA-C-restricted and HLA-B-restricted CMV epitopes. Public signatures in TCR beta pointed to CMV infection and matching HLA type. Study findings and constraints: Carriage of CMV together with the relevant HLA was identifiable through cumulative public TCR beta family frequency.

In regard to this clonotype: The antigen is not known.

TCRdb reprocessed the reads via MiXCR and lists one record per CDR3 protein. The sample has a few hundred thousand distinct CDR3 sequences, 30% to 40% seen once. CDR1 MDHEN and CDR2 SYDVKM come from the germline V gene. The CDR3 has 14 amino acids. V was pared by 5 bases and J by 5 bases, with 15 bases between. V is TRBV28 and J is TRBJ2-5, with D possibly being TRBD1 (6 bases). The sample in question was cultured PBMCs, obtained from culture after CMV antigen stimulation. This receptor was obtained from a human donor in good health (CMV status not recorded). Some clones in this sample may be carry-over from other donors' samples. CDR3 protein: CASSRGGARETQYF. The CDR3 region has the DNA TGTGCCAGCAGTCGAGGGGGAGCACGGGAGACCCAGTACTTC.